This TCR beta chain was recorded in a study of T-cell reconstitution after alpha-beta-depleted transplantation in children (dated by TCRdb to about 2016). For the study in its entirety: Using TCR repertoire profiling, the study followed T-cell immune reconstitution in a quantitative way in children after TCRalphabeta/CD19-depleted allogeneic hematopoietic cell transplantation.

The CDR3 sequence holds 13 residues, the cysteine and phenylalanine included. The kept DNA is CDR3 alone, 39 bases in frame from the first base. The trim is 6 bases for V and 7 bases for J, with a gap of 16 bases between the germline ends. Note on this clonotype: Its antigen target is currently unknown. Base-call qualities are not available, and no considerably larger clone is one nucleotide away.

Library generation was performed with PCR. The sequencer listed for this sample is Illumina HiSeq 2500. TCR library preparation used molecular barcoding, with unique molecular identifiers applied to normalize quantification of the TCRbeta repertoire. The raw public data were reprocessed by TCRdb itself: fastp quality trimming at Q25, MiXCR clonotype calling, in-frame beta chains only. Rows are unified per CDR3 protein, each entry keeping the most common DNA and genes. A total of 250,000 to 350,000 distinct CDR3 sequences appear in this sample, approximately 9.6% of them only once. Roughly 9.1% of the sample goes to the ten largest clones.

The TCR comes from a human donor who donated a stem cell graft to a child with SCID. The chain links TRBV12-3 or TRBV12-4 with TRBJ2-7; a weak D assignment points to TRBD2 (5 bases agree). Material: PBMCs from the stem cell graft donor, obtained from the stem cell graft. The CDR3: CASSRGHRGEQYF. The DNA sequence is TGTGCCAGCAGCCGCGGGCATCGAGGGGAGCAGTACTTC.